A selection of T cell receptor beta chains follows, all from one sample in a study of T cell responses to AZD1222 COVID-19 vaccine. Data came from immunoSEQ multiplex PCR; TCRdb stores just in-frame clones and leaves some out. The sample consists of over 150,000 clones, around 88% of them appearing once. Specimen: peripheral blood, collected 28 days after the second AZD1222 dose. These receptor sequences come from an adult who received the AZD1222 COVID-19 vaccine. The CDR3 runs from the conserved cysteine through the conserved F or W. The D gene is left open where the match is weak. Expanded clones get a size class; other rows say once, few or many, or leave the size out.

j_gene | v_gene | len | d_gene | abundance | CDR3aa | CDR3nt
TRBJ1-2 | TRBV18 | 14 | TRBD1 | few | CASSPGTGNYGYTF | TGTGCCAGCTCACCTGGGACAGGGAACTATGGCTACACCTTC
TRBJ1-1 | TRBV5-8 | 12 | NA | NA | CASSLWEAEAFF | TGTGCCAGCAGCTTGTGGGAGGCTGAAGCTTTCTTT
TRBJ2-1 | TRBV4-3 | 14 | NA | NA | CASSQDLGKGEQFF | TGCGCCAGCAGCCAAGATCTGGGGAAGGGTGAGCAGTTCTTC
TRBJ2-5 | TRBV6-2/TRBV6-3 | 16 | TRBD2 | few | CASSSPRVAGQETQYF | TGTGCCAGCAGTTCCCCCCGGGTAGCGGGGCAAGAGACCCAGTACTTC
TRBJ1-1 | TRBV29-1 | 12 | NA | NA | CSVDQGHTEAFF | TGCAGCGTTGACCAGGGGCACACTGAAGCTTTCTTT
TRBJ1-1 | TRBV3-1/TRBV3-2 | 14 | TRBD1 | NA | CASGLRGGNTEAFF | TGTGCCAGCGGGCTCAGGGGGGGGAACACTGAAGCTTTCTTT
TRBJ2-4 | TRBV9 | 13 | NA | few | CASSVGRDNIQYF | TGTGCCAGCAGCGTAGGGCGAGATAACATTCAGTACTTC
TRBJ2-7 | TRBV6-2/TRBV6-3 | 16 | NA | NA | CASSPLDRKNTYEQYF | TGTGCCAGCAGTCCGCTGGACAGAAAGAATACCTACGAGCAGTACTTC
TRBJ1-1 | TRBV7-2 | 14 | NA | NA | CASSSGAGNTEAFF | TGTGCCAGCAGCAGCGGGGCAGGTAACACTGAAGCTTTCTTT
TRBJ1-3 | TRBV6-5 | 11 | NA | few | CASRAGFTIYF | TGTGCCAGCAGAGCAGGGTTCACCATATATTTT
TRBJ1-2 | TRBV6-6 | 13 | NA | NA | CASTLPFFYGYTF | TGTGCCAGCACTTTACCCTTCTTCTATGGCTACACCTTC
TRBJ2-6 | TRBV18 | 19 | NA | NA | CASSPLGGTALSGANVLTF | TGTGCCAGCTCACCACTGGGGGGGACAGCCCTCTCTGGGGCCAACGTCCTGACTTTC
TRBJ1-1 | TRBV12-3/TRBV12-4 | 13 | NA | NA | CASSFGEDTEAFF | TGTGCCAGCAGTTTCGGTGAGGACACTGAAGCTTTCTTT
TRBJ2-1 | TRBV11-3 | 16 | TRBD1 | once | CASSIRGQGSFNEQFF | TGTGCCAGCAGCATCCGGGGACAGGGGAGTTTTAATGAGCAGTTCTTC
TRBJ1-2 | TRBV25-1 | 14 | NA | NA | CASNLGGSNYGYTF | TGTGCCAGTAACCTGGGGGGTAGTAACTATGGCTACACCTTC
TRBJ2-7 | TRBV30 | 15 | TRBD2 | once | CAWGFYGTSLYEQYF | TGTGCCTGGGGCTTCTACGGGACTAGCCTCTACGAGCAGTACTTC
TRBJ2-3 | TRBV5-1 | 15 | TRBD2 | NA | CASSRRTSGSDTQYF | TGCGCCAGCAGCCGTAGGACTAGCGGATCAGATACGCAGTATTTT
TRBJ2-3 | TRBV2 | 15 | TRBD2 | once | CASRPSSGGQDTQYF | TGTGCCAGCAGGCCCTCTAGCGGGGGGCAGGATACGCAGTATTTT
TRBJ1-5 | TRBV19 | 13 | NA | NA | CASSTGEDQPQHF | TGTGCCAGTAGTACGGGGGAGGATCAGCCCCAGCATTTT
TRBJ2-3 | TRBV7-3 | 16 | TRBD2 | NA | CASSLGPSGSTDTQYF | TGTGCCAGCAGCTTAGGGCCTAGCGGTAGCACAGATACGCAGTATTTT
TRBJ2-3 | TRBV27 | 16 | TRBD1 | NA | CASSLQGARGTDTQYF | TGTGCCAGCAGTTTACAGGGGGCTAGGGGCACAGATACGCAGTATTTT
TRBJ1-4 | TRBV5-4 | 14 | NA | NA | CASSFEATNEKLFF | TGTGCCAGCAGCTTTGAGGCAACTAATGAAAAACTGTTTTTT